This TCR beta chain derives from a study of early T cells in non-severe SARS-CoV-2 infection. Study details: Unpaired chains resulted from sequencing bulk RNA of unsorted whole blood.

Findings of the study overall: Using VDJdb, the matching emphasized anti-spike CD8 responses while missing private and CD4 specificities.

Unique molecular identifiers were affixed to single, distinct cDNA molecules. Each CDR3 protein gets one entry after TCRdb re-called the 5' RACE reads with MiXCR. Altogether about 56,000 distinct CDR3 sequences are present, roughly a tenth being singletons, with the ten largest covering 5.5% to 7%. The V end was cut by 5 bases, the J end by 3 bases, with 22 bases between. CDR3 length: 16 residues. Germline V gene data show CDR1 as SQVTM and CDR2 as ANQGSEA. This clonotype came up many times. Its antigen is undetermined. Sequenced input: whole blood. This TCR was recovered from an adult who was a healthcare worker with PCR-confirmed SARS-CoV-2 infection or an uninfected control (not recorded which). The gene calls are TRBV29-1 and TRBJ1-1; possible D gene TRBD1, 5 bases. As DNA, the CDR3 is TGCAGCGTTAAAACAAGGTGGTCGGGGGAGCACACTGAAGCTTTCTTT. Amino acid sequence: CSVKTRWSGEHTEAFF.